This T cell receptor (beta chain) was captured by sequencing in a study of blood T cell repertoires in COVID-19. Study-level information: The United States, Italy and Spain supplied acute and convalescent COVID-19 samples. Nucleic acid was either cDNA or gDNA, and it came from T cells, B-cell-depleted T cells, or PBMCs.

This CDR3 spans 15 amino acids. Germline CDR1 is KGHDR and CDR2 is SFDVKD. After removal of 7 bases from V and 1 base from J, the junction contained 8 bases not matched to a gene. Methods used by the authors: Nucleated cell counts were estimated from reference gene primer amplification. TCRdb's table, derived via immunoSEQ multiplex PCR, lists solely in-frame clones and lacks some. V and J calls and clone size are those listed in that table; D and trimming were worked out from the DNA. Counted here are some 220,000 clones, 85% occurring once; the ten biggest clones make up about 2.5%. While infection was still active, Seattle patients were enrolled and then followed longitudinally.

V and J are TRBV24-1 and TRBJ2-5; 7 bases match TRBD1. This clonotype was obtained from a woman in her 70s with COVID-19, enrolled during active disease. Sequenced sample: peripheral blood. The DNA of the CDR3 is TGTGCCACCAGCCCTAGACAGGGTAGCCAAGAGACCCAGTACTTC. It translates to CATSPRQGSQETQYF.